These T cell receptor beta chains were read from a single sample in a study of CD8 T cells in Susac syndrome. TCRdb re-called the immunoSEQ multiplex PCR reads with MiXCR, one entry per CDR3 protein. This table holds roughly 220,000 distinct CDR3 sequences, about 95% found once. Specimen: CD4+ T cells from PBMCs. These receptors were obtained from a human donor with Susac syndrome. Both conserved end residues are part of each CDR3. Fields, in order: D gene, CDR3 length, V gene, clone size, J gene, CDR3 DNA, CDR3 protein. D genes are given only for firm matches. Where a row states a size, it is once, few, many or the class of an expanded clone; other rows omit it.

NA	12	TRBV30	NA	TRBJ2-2	TGTGCCTGGAGTAGAGGGACCGGGGAGCTGTTTTTT	CAWSRGTGELFF
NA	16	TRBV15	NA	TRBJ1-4	TGTGCCACCAGCAGAGATCTCGCAGGCCTTAATGAAAAACTGTTTTTT	CATSRDLAGLNEKLFF
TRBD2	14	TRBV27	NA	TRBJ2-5	TGTGCCAGCAGTTCTCGCGGGGGGAGGGAGACCCAGTACTTC	CASSSRGGRETQYF
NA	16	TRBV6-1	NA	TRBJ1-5	TGTGCCAGCAGCCCTTCGACAGACATGGGCAATCAGCCCCAGCATTTT	CASSPSTDMGNQPQHF
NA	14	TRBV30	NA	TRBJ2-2	TGTGCCTGGAATTGGGACACTAATTCCGGGGAGCTGTTTTTT	CAWNWDTNSGELFF
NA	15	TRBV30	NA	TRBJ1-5	TGTGCCTGGAGTCGTAAGGGGGTAAGGGATCAGCCCCAGCATTTT	CAWSRKGVRDQPQHF
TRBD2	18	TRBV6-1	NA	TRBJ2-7	TGTGCCAGCAGCTCCTATACTAGCGGGGGGCGTAGCACCTACGAGCAGTACTTC	CASSSYTSGGRSTYEQYF
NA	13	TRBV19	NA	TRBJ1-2	TGTGCCAGTAAGAGTGGTCAGATCTATGGCTACACCTTC	CASKSGQIYGYTF
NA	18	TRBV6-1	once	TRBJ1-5	TGTGCCAGCAGGGCGGACAGCCGCCTAGTGGATAGCAATCAGCCCCAGCATTTT	CASRADSRLVDSNQPQHF
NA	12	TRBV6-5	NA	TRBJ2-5	TGTGCCAGCAGGACGGGGCCCCAGACCCAGTACTTC	CASRTGPQTQYF
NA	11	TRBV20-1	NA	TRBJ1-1	TGCAGTGCTGAGAGTGGGACTGAAGCTTTCTTT	CSAESGTEAFF
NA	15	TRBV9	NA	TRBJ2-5	TGTGCCAGCAGCCCGGGACTTGCGTACCAAGAGACCCAGTACTTC	CASSPGLAYQETQYF
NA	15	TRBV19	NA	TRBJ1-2	TGTGCCAGTAGTATAAAACAGGGATCGGACTATGGCTACACCTTC	CASSIKQGSDYGYTF
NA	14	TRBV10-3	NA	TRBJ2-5	TGTGCCATCAGAGGGGATGAGGGGCTGGAGACCCAGTACTTC	CAIRGDEGLETQYF
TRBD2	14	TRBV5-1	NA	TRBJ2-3	TGCGCCAGGAGAGGACTAGCGCACACAGATACGCAGTATTTT	CARRGLAHTDTQYF
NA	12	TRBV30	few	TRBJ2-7	TGTGCCTGGAGTCAACAGGGAGCCGAGCAGTACTTC	CAWSQQGAEQYF
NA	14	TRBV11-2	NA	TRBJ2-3	TGTGCCAGCAGCCCTGGTCCTAGCACAGATACGCAGTATTTT	CASSPGPSTDTQYF
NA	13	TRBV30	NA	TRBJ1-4	TGTGCCTGCCGAGCATTATCGGATAAAAAACTGTTTTTT	CACRALSDKKLFF
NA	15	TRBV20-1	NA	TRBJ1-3	TGCAGTGCTAGAGATGGTATCACAGCTGGAAACACCATATATTTT	CSARDGITAGNTIYF
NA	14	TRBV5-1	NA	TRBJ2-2	TGCGCCAGCAGCTTACAGGTTACCACCGGGGAGCTGTTTTTT	CASSLQVTTGELFF
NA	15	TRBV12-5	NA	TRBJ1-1	TGTGCTAGTGGTCTATCGAGCCCACGGGACACTGAAGCTTTCTTT	CASGLSSPRDTEAFF
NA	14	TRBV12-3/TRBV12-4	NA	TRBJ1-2	TGTGCCAGCAGTTTAAGGCGAGGTATCCATGGCTACACCTTC	CASSLRRGIHGYTF
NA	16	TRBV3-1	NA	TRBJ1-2	TGTGCCAGCAGCCAAGGTGGAGCGCCACCTAACTATGGCTACACCTTC	CASSQGGAPPNYGYTF
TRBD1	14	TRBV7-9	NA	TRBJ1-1	TGTGCCAGCACCCCGGACAGGGTGGACACTGAAGCTTTCTTT	CASTPDRVDTEAFF
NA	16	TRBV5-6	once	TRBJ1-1	TGTGCCAGCAGCTCCCCCAGGCGGGCTTTGGACACTGAAGCTTTCTTT	CASSSPRRALDTEAFF
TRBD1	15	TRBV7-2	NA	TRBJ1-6	TGTGCCAGCAGCTCCGATAACAGGGGCTATTCACCCCTCCACTTT	CASSSDNRGYSPLHF
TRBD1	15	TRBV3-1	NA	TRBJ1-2	TGTGCCAGCAGCCAAGTCCCGGGACAGGTTTCCGGCTACACCTTC	CASSQVPGQVSGYTF
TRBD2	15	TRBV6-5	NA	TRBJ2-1	TGTGCCAGCAGTTACTCGACCCGGGGGGGCAGTGAGCAGTTCTTC	CASSYSTRGGSEQFF
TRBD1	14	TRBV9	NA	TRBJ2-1	TGTGCCAGCAGCCCGGGACAGGGAATGGATGAGCAGTTCTTC	CASSPGQGMDEQFF
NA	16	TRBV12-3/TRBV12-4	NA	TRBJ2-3	TGTGCCAGCAGTCCTCTCAAGACTAGGACCCTCCATACGCAGTATTTT	CASSPLKTRTLHTQYF
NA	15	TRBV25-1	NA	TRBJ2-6	TGTGCCAGCAGTGAGTGGGGACCAGGGGCCAACGTCCTGACTTTC	CASSEWGPGANVLTF
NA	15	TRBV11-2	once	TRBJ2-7	TGTGCCAGCAGGGTCAACAGTTACGGGTCCTACGAGCAGTACTTC	CASRVNSYGSYEQYF
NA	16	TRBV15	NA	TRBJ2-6	TGTGCCACCAGCAGGGGTCAGGGAACCGGGGCCAACGTCCTGACTTTC	CATSRGQGTGANVLTF
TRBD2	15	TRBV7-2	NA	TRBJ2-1	TGTGCCAGCAGCTTAGGATTGAGCGGGGAAGGTGAGCAGTTCTTC	CASSLGLSGEGEQFF
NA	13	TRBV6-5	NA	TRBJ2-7	TGTGCCAGCAGGCGACAGCTCTCCTACGAGCAGTACTTC	CASRRQLSYEQYF
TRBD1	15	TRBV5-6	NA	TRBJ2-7	TGTGCCAGCAGCTTGGGAGGACAGGGAGGCCAGGAGCAGTACTTC	CASSLGGQGGQEQYF
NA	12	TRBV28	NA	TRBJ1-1	TGTGCCACCCGATTACTTGGGACTGAAGCTTTCTTT	CATRLLGTEAFF
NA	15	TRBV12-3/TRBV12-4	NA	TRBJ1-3	TGTGCCAGCTTCGAAGGGGGGGGTACTGGAAACACCATATATTTT	CASFEGGGTGNTIYF
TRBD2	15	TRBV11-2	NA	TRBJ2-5	TGTGCCAGCAGCGTGGCTAGCGGGGAAGCAGTGGCCCAGTACTTC	CASSVASGEAVAQYF
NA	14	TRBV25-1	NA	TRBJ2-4	TGTGCCAGCAGGGGGGTCCCCCCGGCGGCTTCTCAGTACTTC	CASRGVPPAASQYF
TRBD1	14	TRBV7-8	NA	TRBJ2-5	TGTGCCAGCAGCTTATGGGACAGGCAAGAGACCCAGTACTTC	CASSLWDRQETQYF
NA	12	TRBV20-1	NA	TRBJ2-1	TGCAGTGCTGGAAGACAGGTGAATGAGCAGTTCTTC	CSAGRQVNEQFF
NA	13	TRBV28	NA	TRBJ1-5	TGTGCCAGCAATTTACCGGGGGGTCAGCCCCAGCATTTT	CASNLPGGQPQHF
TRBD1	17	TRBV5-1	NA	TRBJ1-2	TGCGCCAGCAGCTCGGGTGGAGGGACAGGGGGCGTCTATGGCTACACCTTC	CASSSGGGTGGVYGYTF
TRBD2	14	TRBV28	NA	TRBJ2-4	TGTGCCAGCAGTCGCGGGGGGACCGCTAACATTCAGTACTTC	CASSRGGTANIQYF
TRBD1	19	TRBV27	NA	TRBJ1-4	TGTGCCAGCAGTCCATGGACAGGGGGAATATTGGACGATGATGAAAAACTGTTTTTT	CASSPWTGGILDDDEKLFF
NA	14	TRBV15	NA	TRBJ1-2	TGTGCCACCAGCAGAGATGCCGGCGCGACGGGCTACACCTTC	CATSRDAGATGYTF
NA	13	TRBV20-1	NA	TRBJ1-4	TGCAGTGCTAGCCGGCAGCTTAATGAAAAACTGTTTTTT	CSASRQLNEKLFF
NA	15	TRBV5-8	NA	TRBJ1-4	TGTGCCAGCAGCCCCCCGGAGAGGCGCGTGGAAAAACTGTTTTTT	CASSPPERRVEKLFF
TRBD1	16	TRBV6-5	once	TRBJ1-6	TGTGCCAGCAGTCCCTCGTCCGACAGGGATAATTCACCCCTCCACTTT	CASSPSSDRDNSPLHF
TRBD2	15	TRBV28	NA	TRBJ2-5	TGTGCCAGCAGTTACCGGGGGGGCTGGGGAGAGACCCAGTACTTC	CASSYRGGWGETQYF